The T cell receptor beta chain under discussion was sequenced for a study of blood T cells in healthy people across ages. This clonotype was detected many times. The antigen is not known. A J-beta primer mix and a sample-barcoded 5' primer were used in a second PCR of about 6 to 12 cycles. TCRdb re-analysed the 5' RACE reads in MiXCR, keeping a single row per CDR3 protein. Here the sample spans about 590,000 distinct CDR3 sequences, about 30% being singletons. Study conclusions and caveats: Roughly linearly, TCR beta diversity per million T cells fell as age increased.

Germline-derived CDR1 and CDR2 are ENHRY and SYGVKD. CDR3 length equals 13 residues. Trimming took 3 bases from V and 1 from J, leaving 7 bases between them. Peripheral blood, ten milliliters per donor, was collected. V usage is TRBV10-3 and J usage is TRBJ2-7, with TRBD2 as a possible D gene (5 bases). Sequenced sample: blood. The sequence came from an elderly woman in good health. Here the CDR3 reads CAISEGRSYEQYF. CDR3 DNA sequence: TGTGCCATCAGTGAAGGGAGATCCTACGAGCAGTACTTC.